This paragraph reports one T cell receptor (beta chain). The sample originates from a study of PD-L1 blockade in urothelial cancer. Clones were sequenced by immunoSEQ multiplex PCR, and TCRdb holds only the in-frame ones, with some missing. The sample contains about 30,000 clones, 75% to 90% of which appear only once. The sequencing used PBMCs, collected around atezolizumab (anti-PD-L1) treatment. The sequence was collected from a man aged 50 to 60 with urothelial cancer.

CDR3 protein: CASSGGDHSNQPQHF. The DNA for the CDR3 is TGTGCCAGCAGTGGGGGGGACCATAGCAATCAGCCCCAGCATTTT. The gene calls are TRBV2 and TRBJ1-5; TRBD1 might be the D (5 bases). The germline V gene has CDR1 SNHLY and CDR2 FYNNEI. Trimming shortened V by 4 bases and J by 0 bases, and 10 bases separated the two germline ends. The CDR3 is 15 amino acids. Variable domain in full (rest from reference TRBV2 and TRBJ1-5): EPEVTQTPSHQVTQMGQEVILRCVPISNHLYFYWYRQILGQKVEFLVSFYNNEISEKSEIFDDQFSVERPDGSNFTLKIRSTKLEDSAMYFCASSGGDHSNQPQHFGDGTRLSIL.